This T cell receptor beta chain emerged from a study of control samples from healthy donors and cancer patients. Germline CDR1 SNHLY, CDR2 FYNNEI. The CDR3 loop spans 17 amino acids. The V end lost 6 bases, the J end lost 8 bases, and 26 bases lay between the germline ends. Sequencing used immunoSEQ multiplex PCR; TCRdb keeps in-frame clones, though not all of them. The table records about 410,000 clones, 90% of them present only once. Sequenced input: PBMCs. This clonotype originated in a middle-aged man with head and neck cancer. V gene TRBV2 combines with J gene TRBJ2-1; the D call may be TRBD1 or TRBD2 (5 bases each). Here the CDR3 DNA reads TGTGCCAGCAGCACACCTGACCGGGACGCCTTCGGGGATGAGCAGTTCTTC. Translation gives CASSTPDRDAFGDEQFF.